These 10 T cell receptor beta chains were all obtained from the same sample, sequenced in a study of blood T cell repertoires in COVID-19. Clones were read by immunoSEQ multiplex PCR, and TCRdb kept only the in-frame ones, dropping some. This table holds about 23,000 clones, approximately 92% found once. The sample was peripheral blood. The receptors shown here come from a human donor in a cohort sampled during active COVID-19.

The V call is TRBV9, the J call TRBJ2-2; 7 bases map to TRBD1. CDR1 SGDLS and CDR2 YYNGEE come from the germline V gene. This CDR3 has 15 amino acids. J lost 4 bases, V lost 1 base, and 4 bases had no gene match. CDR3 nucleotide sequence: TGTGCCAGCAGCGTAACAGGGGTTGGCACCGGGGAGCTGTTTTTT. Amino acid sequence: CASSVTGVGTGELFF.

The V and J genes are TRBV12-3 or TRBV12-4 and TRBJ1-1, with a weak D call TRBD1 (6 bases). The CDR3 extends over 12 amino acids. Trimming took off 3 bases at V and 8 bases at J, with 10 bases between the two ends. CDR3 loop: CASSFGQHEAFF. For the CDR3, the DNA is TGTGCCAGCAGTTTTGGACAGCACGAAGCTTTCTTT.

The chain joins TRBV6-1 to TRBJ2-3; 13 bases line up with TRBD2. The germline V gene encodes CDR1 MNHNS and CDR2 SASEGT. After removal of 3 bases from V and 8 bases from J, the junction contained 5 bases not matched to a gene. The CDR3 is 15 amino acids. The CDR3 region is CASSESGTSGATQYF. CDR3 coding DNA: TGTGCCAGCAGTGAGTCCGGGACTAGCGGGGCTACGCAGTATTTT.

This chain uses TRBV9 with TRBJ2-3, with 10 positions matching TRBD1. The CDR3 is 17 amino acids. The trim removed 4 bases at V and 0 bases at J, leaving 8 bases unmatched. From germline, CDR1 is SGDLS and CDR2 YYNGEE. The CDR3 nucleotides read TGTGCCAGCAGCCCGGGACAGGGGACAACTAGCACAGATACGCAGTATTTT. Translating gives CASSPGQGTTSTDTQYF.

This clone was counted only a few times. This sequence joins TRBV5-1 and TRBJ1-1; a possible D gene is TRBD1 (5 bases). Between the trimmed V and J ends, which lost 4 bases and 11 bases, there was a span of 21 bases. Germline V gene lookup returns CDR1 SGHRS and CDR2 YFSETQ. The length of the CDR3 is 14 residues. CDR3 loop: CASSSSGPRGEAFF. The CDR3 nucleotides read TGCGCCAGCAGCAGTAGCGGACCACGGGGCGAGGCTTTCTTT.

V usage is TRBV13 and J usage is TRBJ2-1; 7 positions match TRBD1. Germline values: CDR1 PRHDT, CDR2 FYEKMQ (reference sequence). Trimming took 6 bases from V and 1 from J; bases not matched to a gene: 9. The CDR3 consists of 16 residues. The CDR3 coding sequence is TGTGCCAGCAGACCCCACCGGGACAGTTCCTACAATGAGCAGTTCTTC. This codes for CASRPHRDSSYNEQFF.

This clone has only one observation. The chain couples TRBV5-4 to TRBJ1-1; TRBD1 might be the D (6 bases). Looked up from germline, CDR1 is SGHNT and CDR2 is YYREEE (reference sequence). The CDR3 loop spans 15 amino acids. Deletions cut 0 bases from V and 1 base from J, with 10 bases between. The CDR3 protein is CASSLAPGENTEAFF. DNA for the CDR3: TGTGCCAGCAGCTTGGCCCCAGGGGAGAACACTGAAGCTTTCTTT.

J is TRBJ1-5 and V is TRBV30; TRBD1 agrees at 8 bases. Unmatched junction bases numbered 5, after V lost 1 base and J lost 9 bases. CDR1 and CDR2 from the germline V gene are GTSNPN and SVGIG (reference sequence). This CDR3 region has 13 residues. The CDR3: CAWSGTGRWPQHF. CDR3 sequence (DNA): TGTGCCTGGAGTGGGACAGGGAGGTGGCCCCAGCATTTT.

The chain combines TRBV19 with TRBJ2-1; 8 bases are shared with TRBD2. CDR3 length: 16 residues. Trimming at V came to 5 bases and at J to 13 bases, leaving 19 bases not matched to a gene. Per germline, CDR1 LNHDA and CDR2 SQIVND (reference sequence). CDR3 coding DNA: TGTGCCAGTAGTTCCACAGGCCCGGGGGGGCCGGGTGGCCAGTTCTTC. Translation: CASSSTGPGGPGGQFF.

The chain links TRBV10-1 to TRBJ2-1; TRBD2 might be the D (5 bases). This CDR3 comprises 13 residues. Germline V CDR1 and CDR2: WNHNN, SYGVQD (reference sequence). With 9 bases removed from V and 6 bases from J, the gap between germline ends came to 15 bases. The CDR3: CARADCGINEQFF. As DNA, the CDR3 is TGCGCCAGAGCGGATTGTGGGATCAATGAGCAGTTCTTC.